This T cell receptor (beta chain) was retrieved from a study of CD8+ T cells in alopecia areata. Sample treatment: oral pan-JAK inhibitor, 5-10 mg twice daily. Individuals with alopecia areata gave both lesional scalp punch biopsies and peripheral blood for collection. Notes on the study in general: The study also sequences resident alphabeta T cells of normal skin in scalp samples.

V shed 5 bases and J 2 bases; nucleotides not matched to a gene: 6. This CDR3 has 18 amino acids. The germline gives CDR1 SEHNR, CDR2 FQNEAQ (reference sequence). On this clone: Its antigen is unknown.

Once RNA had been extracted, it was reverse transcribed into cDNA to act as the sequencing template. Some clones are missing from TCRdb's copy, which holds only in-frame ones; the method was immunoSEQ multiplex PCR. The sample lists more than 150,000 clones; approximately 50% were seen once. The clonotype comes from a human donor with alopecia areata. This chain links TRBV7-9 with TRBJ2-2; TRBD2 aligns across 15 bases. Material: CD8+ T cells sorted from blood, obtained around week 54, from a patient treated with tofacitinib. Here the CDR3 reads CASSPGTSGGRNTGELFF. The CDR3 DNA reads TGTGCCAGCAGCCCCGGGACTAGCGGGGGGCGAAACACCGGGGAGCTGTTTTTT.